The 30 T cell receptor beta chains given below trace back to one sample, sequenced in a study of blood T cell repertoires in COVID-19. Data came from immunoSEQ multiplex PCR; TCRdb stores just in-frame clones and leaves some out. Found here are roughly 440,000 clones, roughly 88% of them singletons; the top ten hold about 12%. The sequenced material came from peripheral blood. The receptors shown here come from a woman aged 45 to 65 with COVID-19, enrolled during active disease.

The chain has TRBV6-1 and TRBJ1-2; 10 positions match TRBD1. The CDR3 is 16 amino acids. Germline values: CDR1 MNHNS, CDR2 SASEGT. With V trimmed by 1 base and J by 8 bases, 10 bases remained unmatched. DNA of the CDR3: TGTGCCAGCAGTGAAGAAATAGGGACAGGGGTGGGCGGCTACACCTTC. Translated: CASSEEIGTGVGGYTF.

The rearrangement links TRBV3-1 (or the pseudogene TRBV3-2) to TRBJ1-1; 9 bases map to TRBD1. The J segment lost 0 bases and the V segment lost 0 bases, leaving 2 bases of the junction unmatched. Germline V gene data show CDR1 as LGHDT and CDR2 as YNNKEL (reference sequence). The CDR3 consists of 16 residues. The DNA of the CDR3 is TGTGCCAGCAGCCAAGAACAGGGGGCCATGAACACTGAAGCTTTCTTT. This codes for CASSQEQGAMNTEAFF.

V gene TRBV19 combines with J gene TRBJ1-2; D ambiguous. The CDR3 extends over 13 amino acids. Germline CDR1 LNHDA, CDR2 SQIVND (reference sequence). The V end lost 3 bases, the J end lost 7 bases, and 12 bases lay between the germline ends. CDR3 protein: CASSIPSGSGYTF. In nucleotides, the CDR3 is TGTGCCAGTAGTATCCCCTCGGGGTCTGGCTACACCTTC. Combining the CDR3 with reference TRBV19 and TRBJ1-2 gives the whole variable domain DGGITQSPKYLFRKEGQNVTLSCEQNLNHDAMYWYRQDPGQGLRLIYYSQIVNDFQKGDIAEGYSVSREKKESFPLTVTSAQKNPTAFYLCASSIPSGSGYTFGSGTRLTVV.

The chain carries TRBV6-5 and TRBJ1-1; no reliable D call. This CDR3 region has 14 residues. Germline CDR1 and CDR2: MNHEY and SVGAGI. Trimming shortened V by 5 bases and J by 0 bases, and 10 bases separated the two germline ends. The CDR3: CASSILRVNTEAFF. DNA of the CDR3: TGTGCCAGCAGTATTTTGCGCGTGAACACTGAAGCTTTCTTT.

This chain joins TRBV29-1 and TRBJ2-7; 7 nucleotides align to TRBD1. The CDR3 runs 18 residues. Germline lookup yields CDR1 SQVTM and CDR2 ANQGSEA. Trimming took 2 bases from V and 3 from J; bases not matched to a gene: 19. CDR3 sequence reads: CSVEILATCDRDGYEQYF. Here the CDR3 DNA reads TGCAGCGTTGAAATTTTAGCCACCTGTGACAGGGATGGCTACGAGCAGTACTTC.

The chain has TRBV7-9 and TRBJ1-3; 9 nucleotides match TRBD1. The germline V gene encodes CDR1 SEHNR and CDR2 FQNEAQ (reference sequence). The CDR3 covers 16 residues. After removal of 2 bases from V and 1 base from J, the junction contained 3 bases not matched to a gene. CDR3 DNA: TGTGCCAGCAGCTTACTTGGGACAGGGTCTGGAAACACCATATATTTT. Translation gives CASSLLGTGSGNTIYF. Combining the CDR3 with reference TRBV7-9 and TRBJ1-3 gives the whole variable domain DTGVSQNPRHKITKRGQNVTFRCDPISEHNRLYWYRQTLGQGPEFLTYFQNEAQLEKSRLLSDRFSAERPKGSFSTLEIQRTEQGDSAMYLCASSLLGTGSGNTIYFGEGSWLTVV.

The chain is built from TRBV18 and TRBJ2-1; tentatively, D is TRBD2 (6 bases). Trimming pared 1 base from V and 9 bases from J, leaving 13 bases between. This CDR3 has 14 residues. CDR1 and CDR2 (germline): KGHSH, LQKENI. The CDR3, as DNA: TGTGCCAGCTCACCACTCCGGGACTGGGGTGAGCAGTTCTTC. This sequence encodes CASSPLRDWGEQFF.

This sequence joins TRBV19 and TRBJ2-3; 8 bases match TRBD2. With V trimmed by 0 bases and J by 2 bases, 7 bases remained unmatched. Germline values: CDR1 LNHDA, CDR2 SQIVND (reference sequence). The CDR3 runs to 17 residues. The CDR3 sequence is CASSIDLSGGTTDTQYF. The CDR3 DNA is TGTGCCAGTAGTATAGACTTGAGCGGGGGAACCACAGATACGCAGTATTTT.

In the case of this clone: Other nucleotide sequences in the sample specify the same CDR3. Here the CDR3 DNA reads TGTGCCAGCAGCTTGGACCCGGAGGGCACAGATACGCAGTATTTT. Amino acids: CASSLDPEGTDTQYF. This sequence joins TRBV5-4 and TRBJ2-3; perhaps TRBD2 as D (5 bases). This CDR3 spans 15 amino acids. Trimming shortened V by 0 bases and J by 1 base, and 9 bases separated the two germline ends. Germline values: CDR1 SGHNT, CDR2 YYREEE (reference sequence).

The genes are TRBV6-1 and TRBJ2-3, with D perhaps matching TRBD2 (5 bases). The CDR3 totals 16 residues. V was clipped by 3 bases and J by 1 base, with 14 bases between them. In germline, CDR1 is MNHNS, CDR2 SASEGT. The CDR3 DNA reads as TGTGCCAGCAGTGACTTCAGCAAGAGGGGCACAGATACGCAGTATTTT. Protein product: CASSDFSKRGTDTQYF.

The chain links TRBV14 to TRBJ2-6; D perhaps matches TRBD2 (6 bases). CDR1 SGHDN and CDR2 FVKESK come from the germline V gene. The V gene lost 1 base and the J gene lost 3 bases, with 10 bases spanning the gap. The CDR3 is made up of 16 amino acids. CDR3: CASSQGGRNGANVLTF. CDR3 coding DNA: TGTGCCAGCAGCCAAGGAGGGAGGAATGGGGCCAACGTCCTGACTTTC. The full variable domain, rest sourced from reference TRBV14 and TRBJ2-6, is EAGVTQFPSHSVIEKGQTVTLRCDPISGHDNLYWYRRVMGKEIKFLLHFVKESKQDESGMPNNRFLAERTGGTYSTLKVQPAELEDSGVYFCASSQGGRNGANVLTFGAGSRLTVL.

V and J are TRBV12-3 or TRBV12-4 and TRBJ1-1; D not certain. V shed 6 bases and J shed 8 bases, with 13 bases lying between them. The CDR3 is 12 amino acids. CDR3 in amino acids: CASRMTSLEAFF. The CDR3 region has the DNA TGTGCCAGCAGGATGACATCCCTGGAAGCTTTCTTT.

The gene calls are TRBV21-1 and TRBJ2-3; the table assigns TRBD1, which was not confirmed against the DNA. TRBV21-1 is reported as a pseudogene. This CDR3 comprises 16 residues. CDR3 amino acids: CASSGRTGTSTDTQYF. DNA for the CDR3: TGTGCCAGCAGCGGTCGGACAGGGACTAGCACAGATACGCAGTATTTT.

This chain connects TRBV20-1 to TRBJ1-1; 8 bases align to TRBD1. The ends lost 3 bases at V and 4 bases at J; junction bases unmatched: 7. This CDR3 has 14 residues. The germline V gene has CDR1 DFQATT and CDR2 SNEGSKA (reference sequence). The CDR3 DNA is TGCAGTGCTAGTCCCCCTACAGGGGGCACTGAAGCTTTCTTT. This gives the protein CSASPPTGGTEAFF.

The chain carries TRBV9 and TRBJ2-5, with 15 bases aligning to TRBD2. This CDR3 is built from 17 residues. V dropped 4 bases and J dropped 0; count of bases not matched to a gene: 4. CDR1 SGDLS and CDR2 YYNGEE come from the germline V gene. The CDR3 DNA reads TGTGCCAGCAGCTACGGGACTAGCGGGGGGAACCAAGAGACCCAGTACTTC. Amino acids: CASSYGTSGGNQETQYF.

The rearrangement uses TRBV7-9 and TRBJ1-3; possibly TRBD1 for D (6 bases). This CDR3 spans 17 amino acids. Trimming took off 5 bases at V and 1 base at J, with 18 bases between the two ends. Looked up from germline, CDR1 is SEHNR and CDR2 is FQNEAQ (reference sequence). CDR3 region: CASSPPGTRKSGNTIYF. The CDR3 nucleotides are TGTGCCAGCAGCCCCCCCGGGACACGTAAATCTGGAAACACCATATATTTT. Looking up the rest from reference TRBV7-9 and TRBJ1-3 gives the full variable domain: DTGVSQNPRHKITKRGQNVTFRCDPISEHNRLYWYRQTLGQGPEFLTYFQNEAQLEKSRLLSDRFSAERPKGSFSTLEIQRTEQGDSAMYLCASSPPGTRKSGNTIYFGEGSWLTVV.

The DNA of the CDR3 is TGTGCCAGCAGTGTCCAGCGGGGGGGCCTGGATGAGCAGTTCTTC. Residues: CASSVQRGGLDEQFF. V is TRBV2 and J is TRBJ2-1; TRBD2 aligns across 10 bases. CDR3 length equals 15 residues. V lost 4 bases to trimming and J lost 8 bases; unmatched junction nucleotides: 8. Germline V gene sequence: CDR1 SNHLY, CDR2 FYNNEI.

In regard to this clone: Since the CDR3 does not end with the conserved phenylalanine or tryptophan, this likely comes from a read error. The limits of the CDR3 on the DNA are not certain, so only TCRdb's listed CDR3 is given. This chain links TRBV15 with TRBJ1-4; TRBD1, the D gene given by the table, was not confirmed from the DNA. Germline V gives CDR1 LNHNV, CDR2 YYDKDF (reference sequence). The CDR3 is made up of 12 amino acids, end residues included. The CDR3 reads CATSEVPGQDSP.

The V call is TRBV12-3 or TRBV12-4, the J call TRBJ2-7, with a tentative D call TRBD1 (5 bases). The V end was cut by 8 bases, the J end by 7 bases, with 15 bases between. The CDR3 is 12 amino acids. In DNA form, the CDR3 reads TGTGCCAGCGCAGGGCGATCATCTGAGCAGTACTTC. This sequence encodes CASAGRSSEQYF.

Written as DNA, the CDR3 is TGTGCCACCAGTGACAACTCTGGGGCCAACGTCCTGACTTTC. Its translation is CATSDNSGANVLTF. The V call is TRBV24-1, the J call TRBJ2-6, with unresolved D. The CDR3 is 14 amino acids. V lost 4 bases, J lost 0 bases, and 3 bases lay in between. The V gene's germline CDR1 is KGHDR and CDR2 SFDVKD.

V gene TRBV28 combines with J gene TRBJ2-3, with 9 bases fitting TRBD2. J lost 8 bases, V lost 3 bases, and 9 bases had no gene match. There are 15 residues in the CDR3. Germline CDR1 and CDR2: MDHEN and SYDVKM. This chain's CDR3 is CASSLQRGGAGTQYF. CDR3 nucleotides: TGTGCCAGCAGTTTGCAACGCGGGGGGGCGGGTACGCAGTATTTT. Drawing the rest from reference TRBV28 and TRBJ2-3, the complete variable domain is DVKVTQSSRYLVKRTGEKVFLECVQDMDHENMFWYRQDPGLGLRLIYFSYDVKMKEKGDIPEGYSVSREKKERFSLILESASTNQTSMYLCASSLQRGGAGTQYFGPGTRLTVL.

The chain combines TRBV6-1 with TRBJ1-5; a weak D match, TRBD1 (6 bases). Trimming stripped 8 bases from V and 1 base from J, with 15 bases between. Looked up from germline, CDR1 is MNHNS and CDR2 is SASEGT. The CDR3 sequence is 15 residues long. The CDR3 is CASGGGQVSNQPQHF. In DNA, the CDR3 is TGTGCCAGCGGGGGGGGGCAGGTCAGCAATCAGCCCCAGCATTTT.

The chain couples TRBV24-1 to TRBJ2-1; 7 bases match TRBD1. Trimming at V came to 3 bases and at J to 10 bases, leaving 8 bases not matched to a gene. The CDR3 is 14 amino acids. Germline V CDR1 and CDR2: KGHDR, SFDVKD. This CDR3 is CATSDDRTGLEQFF. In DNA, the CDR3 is TGTGCCACCAGTGATGACCGGACAGGACTGGAGCAGTTCTTC.

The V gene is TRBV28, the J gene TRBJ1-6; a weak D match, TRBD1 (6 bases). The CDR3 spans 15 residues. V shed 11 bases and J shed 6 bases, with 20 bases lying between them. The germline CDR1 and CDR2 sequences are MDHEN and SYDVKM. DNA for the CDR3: TGTGCCCGAACCTGTCAGGGGAGAGGTAATTCACCCCTCCACTTT. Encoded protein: CARTCQGRGNSPLHF.

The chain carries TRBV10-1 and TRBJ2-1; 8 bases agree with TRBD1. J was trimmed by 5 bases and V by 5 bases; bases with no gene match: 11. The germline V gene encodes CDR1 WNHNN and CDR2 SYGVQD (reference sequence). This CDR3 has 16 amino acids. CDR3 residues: CASSWDRTGKDNEQFF. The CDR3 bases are TGCGCCAGCAGTTGGGATCGGACAGGGAAAGACAATGAGCAGTTCTTC.

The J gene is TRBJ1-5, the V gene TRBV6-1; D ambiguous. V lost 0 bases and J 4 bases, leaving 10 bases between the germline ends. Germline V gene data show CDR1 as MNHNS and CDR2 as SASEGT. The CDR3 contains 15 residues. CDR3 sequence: CASSEAWAINQPQHF. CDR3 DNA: TGTGCCAGCAGTGAAGCTTGGGCCATAAATCAGCCCCAGCATTTT.

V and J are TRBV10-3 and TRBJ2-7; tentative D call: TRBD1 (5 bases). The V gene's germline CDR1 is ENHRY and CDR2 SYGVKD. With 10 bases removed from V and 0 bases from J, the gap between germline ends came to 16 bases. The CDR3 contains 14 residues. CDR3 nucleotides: TGTGCCACTAGACGACAGTCGAGCTCCTACGAGCAGTACTTC. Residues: CATRRQSSSYEQYF.

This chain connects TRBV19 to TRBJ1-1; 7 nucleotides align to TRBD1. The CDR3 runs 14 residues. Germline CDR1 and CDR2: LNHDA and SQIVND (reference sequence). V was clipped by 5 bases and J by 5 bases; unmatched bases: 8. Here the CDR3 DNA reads TGTGCCAGTAGTCTTACACCGACAGGGACTGAAGCTTTCTTT. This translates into CASSLTPTGTEAFF.

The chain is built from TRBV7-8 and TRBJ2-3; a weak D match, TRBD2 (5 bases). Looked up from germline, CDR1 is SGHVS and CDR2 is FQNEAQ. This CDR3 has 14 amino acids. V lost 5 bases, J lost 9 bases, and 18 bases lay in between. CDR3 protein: CASSPREFLDTQYF. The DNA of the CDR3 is TGTGCCAGCAGCCCGAGGGAGTTCTTGGACACGCAGTATTTT.

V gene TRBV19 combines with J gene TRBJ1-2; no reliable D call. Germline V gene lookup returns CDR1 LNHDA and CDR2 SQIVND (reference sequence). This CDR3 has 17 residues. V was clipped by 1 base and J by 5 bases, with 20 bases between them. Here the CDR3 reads CASSIGAFPVSGYGYTF. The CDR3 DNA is TGTGCCAGTAGTATAGGGGCATTCCCTGTTTCGGGGTATGGCTACACCTTC. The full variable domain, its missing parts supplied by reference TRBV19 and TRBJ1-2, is DGGITQSPKYLFRKEGQNVTLSCEQNLNHDAMYWYRQDPGQGLRLIYYSQIVNDFQKGDIAEGYSVSREKKESFPLTVTSAQKNPTAFYLCASSIGAFPVSGYGYTFGSGTRLTVV.